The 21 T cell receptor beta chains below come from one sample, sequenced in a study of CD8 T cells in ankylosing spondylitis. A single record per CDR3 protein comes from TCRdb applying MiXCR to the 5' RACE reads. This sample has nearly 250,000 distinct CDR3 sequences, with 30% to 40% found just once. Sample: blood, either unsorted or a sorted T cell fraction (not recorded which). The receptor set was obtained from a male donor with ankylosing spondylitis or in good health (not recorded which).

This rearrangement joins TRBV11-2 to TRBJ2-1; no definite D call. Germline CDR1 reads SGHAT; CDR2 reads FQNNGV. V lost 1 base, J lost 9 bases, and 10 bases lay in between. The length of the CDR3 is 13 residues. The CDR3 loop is CASSLVVTSEQFF. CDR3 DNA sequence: TGTGCCAGCAGCTTAGTGGTCACGAGTGAGCAGTTCTTC.

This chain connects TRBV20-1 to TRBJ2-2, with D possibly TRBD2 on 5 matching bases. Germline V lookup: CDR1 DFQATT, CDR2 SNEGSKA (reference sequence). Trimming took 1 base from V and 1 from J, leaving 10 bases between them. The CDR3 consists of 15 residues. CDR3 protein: CSARVPGMNTGELFF. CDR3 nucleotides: TGCAGTGCTAGAGTCCCGGGAATGAACACCGGGGAGCTGTTTTTT.

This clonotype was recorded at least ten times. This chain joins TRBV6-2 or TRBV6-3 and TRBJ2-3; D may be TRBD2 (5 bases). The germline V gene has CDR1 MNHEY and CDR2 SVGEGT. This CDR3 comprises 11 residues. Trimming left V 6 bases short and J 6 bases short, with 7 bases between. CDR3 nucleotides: TGTGCCAGCAGCAGAGGGGATACGCAGTATTTT. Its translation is CASSRGDTQYF.

The CDR3 sequence is CSASQRGGGRNEQFF. CDR3 DNA sequence: TGCAGTGCGAGCCAGCGGGGGGGCGGGAGAAATGAGCAGTTCTTC. V gene TRBV20-1 combines with J gene TRBJ2-1, with 10 bases matching TRBD2. The junction had 12 bases not matched to a gene; V was cut back by 6 bases and J by 7 bases. The germline V gene has CDR1 DFQATT and CDR2 SNEGSKA (reference sequence). This CDR3 is built from 15 residues.

CDR3 residues: CASSRENYGYTF. CDR3 nucleotides: TGTGCCAGCAGCCGAGAGAACTATGGCTACACCTTC. This chain uses TRBV6-5 with TRBJ1-2; D gene uncertain. CDR1 and CDR2 (germline): MNHEY, SVGAGI. The V end was cut by 6 bases, the J end by 2 bases, with 7 bases between. The CDR3 spans 12 residues.

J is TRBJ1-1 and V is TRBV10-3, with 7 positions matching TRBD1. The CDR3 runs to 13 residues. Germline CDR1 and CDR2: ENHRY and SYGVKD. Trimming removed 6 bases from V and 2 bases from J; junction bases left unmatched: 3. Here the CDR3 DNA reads TGTGCCATCAGAACAGGGGTAAACACTGAAGCTTTCTTT. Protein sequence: CAIRTGVNTEAFF.

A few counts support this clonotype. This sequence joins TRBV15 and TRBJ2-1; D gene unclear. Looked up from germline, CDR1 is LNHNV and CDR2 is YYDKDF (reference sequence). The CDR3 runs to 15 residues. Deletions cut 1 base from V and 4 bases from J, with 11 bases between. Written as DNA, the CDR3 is TGTGCCACCAGCAGAGCCCCCGACACGTACAATGAGCAGTTCTTC. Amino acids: CATSRAPDTYNEQFF.

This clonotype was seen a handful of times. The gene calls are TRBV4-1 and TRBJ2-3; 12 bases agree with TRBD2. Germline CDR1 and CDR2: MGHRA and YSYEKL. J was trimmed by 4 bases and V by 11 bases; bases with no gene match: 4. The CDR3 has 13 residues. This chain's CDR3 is CAAASGGADTQYF. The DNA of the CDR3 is TGCGCCGCGGCTAGCGGGGGGGCAGATACGCAGTATTTT.

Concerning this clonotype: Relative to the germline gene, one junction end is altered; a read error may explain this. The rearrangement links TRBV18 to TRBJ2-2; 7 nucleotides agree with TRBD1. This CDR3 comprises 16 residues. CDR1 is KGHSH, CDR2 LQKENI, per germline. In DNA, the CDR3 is TGTGCCAGCTCACCCACTATGGGACAGTACACCGGGGAGCAGTTTTTT. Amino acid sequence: CASSPTMGQYTGEQFF.

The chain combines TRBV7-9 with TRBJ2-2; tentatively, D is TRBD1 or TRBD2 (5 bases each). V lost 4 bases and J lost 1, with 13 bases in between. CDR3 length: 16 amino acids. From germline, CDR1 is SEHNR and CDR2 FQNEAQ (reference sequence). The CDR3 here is CASSSSGTVNTGELFF. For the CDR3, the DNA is TGTGCCAGCAGCTCATCCGGGACGGTGAACACCGGGGAGCTGTTTTTT.

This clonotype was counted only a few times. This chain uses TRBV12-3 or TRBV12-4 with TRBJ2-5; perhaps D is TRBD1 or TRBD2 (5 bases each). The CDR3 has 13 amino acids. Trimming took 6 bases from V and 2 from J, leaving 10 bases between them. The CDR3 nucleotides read TGTGCCAGCAGGGGACCCCTGCAAGAGACCCAGTACTTC. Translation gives CASRGPLQETQYF.

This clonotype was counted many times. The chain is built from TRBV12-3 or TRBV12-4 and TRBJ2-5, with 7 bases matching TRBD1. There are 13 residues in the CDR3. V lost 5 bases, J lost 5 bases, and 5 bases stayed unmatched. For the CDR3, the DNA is TGTGCCAGCAGTCGCCCAGGGGGTGAGACCCAGTACTTC. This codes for CASSRPGGETQYF.

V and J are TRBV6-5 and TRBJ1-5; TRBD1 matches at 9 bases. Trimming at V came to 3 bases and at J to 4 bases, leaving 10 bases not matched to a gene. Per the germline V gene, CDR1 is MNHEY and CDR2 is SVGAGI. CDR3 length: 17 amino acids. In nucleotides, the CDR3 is TGTGCCAGCAGTTATATGAACAGGGGGCTCAGGAATCAGCCCCAGCATTTT. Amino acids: CASSYMNRGLRNQPQHF.

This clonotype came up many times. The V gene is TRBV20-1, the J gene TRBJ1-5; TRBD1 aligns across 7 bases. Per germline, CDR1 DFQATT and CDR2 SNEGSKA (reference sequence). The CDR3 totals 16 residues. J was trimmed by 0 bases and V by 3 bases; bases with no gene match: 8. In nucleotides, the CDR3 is TGCAGTGCTAGCGCCGGGACAGCGTATAGCAATCAGCCCCAGCATTTT. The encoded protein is CSASAGTAYSNQPQHF.

The CDR3 nucleotides read TGTGCCAGCAGCAAGAGCGAGGGTTACCACAGGGGTGGCTACACCTTC. Encoded protein: CASSKSEGYHRGGYTF. The V gene is TRBV3-1, the J gene TRBJ1-2; 7 bases map to TRBD1. The CDR3 has 16 amino acids. V dropped 5 bases and J dropped 7; count of bases not matched to a gene: 16. The germline V gene has CDR1 LGHDT and CDR2 YNNKEL (reference sequence).

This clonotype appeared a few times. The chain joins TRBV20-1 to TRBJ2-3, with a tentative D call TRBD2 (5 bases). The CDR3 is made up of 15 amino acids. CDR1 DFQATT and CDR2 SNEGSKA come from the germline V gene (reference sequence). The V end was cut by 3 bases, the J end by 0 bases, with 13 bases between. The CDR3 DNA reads TGCAGTGCTAGTAACGGGGAGTATAGCACAGATACGCAGTATTTT. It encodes CSASNGEYSTDTQYF.

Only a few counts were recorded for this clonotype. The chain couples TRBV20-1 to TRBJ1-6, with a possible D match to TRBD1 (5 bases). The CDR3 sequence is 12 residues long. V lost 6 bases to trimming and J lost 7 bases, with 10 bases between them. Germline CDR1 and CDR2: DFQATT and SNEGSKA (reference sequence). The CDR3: CSALTVNSPLHF. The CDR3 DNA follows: TGCAGTGCGTTGACAGTGAATTCACCCCTCCACTTT.

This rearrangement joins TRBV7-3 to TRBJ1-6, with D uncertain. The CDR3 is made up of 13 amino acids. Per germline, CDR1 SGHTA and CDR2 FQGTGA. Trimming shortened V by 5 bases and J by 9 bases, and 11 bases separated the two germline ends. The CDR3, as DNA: TGTGCCAGCAGCGCGAGAGCGGGTTCACCCCTCCACTTT. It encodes CASSARAGSPLHF. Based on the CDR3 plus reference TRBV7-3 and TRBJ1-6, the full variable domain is GAGVSQTPSNKVTEKGKYVELRCDPISGHTALYWYRQSLGQGPEFLIYFQGTGAADDSGLPNDRFFAVRPEGSVSTLKIQRTERGDSAVYLCASSARAGSPLHFGNGTRLTVT.

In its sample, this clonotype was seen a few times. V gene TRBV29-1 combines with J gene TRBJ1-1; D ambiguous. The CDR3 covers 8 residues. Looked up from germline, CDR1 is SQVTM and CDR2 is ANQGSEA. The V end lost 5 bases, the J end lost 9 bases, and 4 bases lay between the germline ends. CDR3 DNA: TGCAGCGTTCCCCAAGCTTTCTTT. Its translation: CSVPQAFF.

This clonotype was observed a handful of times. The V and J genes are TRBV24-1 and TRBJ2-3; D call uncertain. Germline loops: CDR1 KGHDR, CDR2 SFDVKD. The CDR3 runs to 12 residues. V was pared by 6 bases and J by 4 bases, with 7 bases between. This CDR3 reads CATSYTADTQYF. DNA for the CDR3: TGTGCCACCAGTTACACAGCAGATACGCAGTATTTT.

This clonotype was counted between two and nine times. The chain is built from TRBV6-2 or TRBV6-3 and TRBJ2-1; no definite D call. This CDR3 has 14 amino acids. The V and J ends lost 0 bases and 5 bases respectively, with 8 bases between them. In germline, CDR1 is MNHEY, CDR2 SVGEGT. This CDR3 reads CASSYSINNNEQFF. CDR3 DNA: TGTGCCAGCAGTTACTCTATCAACAACAATGAGCAGTTCTTC.